The 7 T cell receptor beta chains below all came from one sample that was sequenced in a study of OX40 agonist ivuxolimab in advanced cancers. Repertoires were generated with immunoSEQ multiplex PCR, while TCRdb's copy carries only in-frame clones and drops some. The data contain roughly 29,000 clones, around nine tenths of them singletons. Sequencing was performed on CD4+ or CD8+ T cells sorted from blood, taken in a trial of the OX40 agonist ivuxolimab. The source is an adult with an advanced solid tumor such as melanoma, head and neck, liver or kidney cancer.

The chain links TRBV6-5 to TRBJ1-5; D gene ambiguous. Trimming left V 4 bases short and J 3 bases short, with 10 bases between. This CDR3 is 14 amino acids long. The germline CDR1 and CDR2 sequences are MNHEY and SVGAGI. CDR3 in amino acids: CASSWTADNQPQHF. Written as DNA, the CDR3 is TGTGCCAGCAGTTGGACGGCCGACAATCAGCCCCAGCATTTT.

This chain connects TRBV29-1 to TRBJ1-1, with a tentative D call TRBD1 (5 bases). The CDR3 is made up of 19 amino acids. Germline V gives CDR1 SQVTM, CDR2 ANQGSEA. The V and J ends lost 2 bases and 2 bases respectively, with 27 bases between them. CDR3 nucleotide sequence: TGCAGCGTTGAATCGCGCCAATCGGGACGGAGTCGTTTAAACACTGAAGCTTTCTTT. Its translation is CSVESRQSGRSRLNTEAFF.

This chain joins TRBV6-4 and TRBJ2-1; 10 bases align to TRBD2. The CDR3 extends over 14 amino acids. V was pared by 3 bases and J by 8 bases, with 4 bases of the junction left unmatched. The germline V gene has CDR1 MRHNA and CDR2 SNTAGT. The CDR3 reads CASSESSGSDEQFF. The CDR3 nucleotides read TGTGCCAGCAGTGAGTCTAGCGGGAGTGATGAGCAGTTCTTC.

The chain is built from TRBV6-1 and TRBJ2-1, with 12 bases identical to TRBD2. The trim removed 6 bases at V and 9 bases at J, leaving 9 bases unmatched. The CDR3 totals 15 residues. The germline gives CDR1 MNHNS, CDR2 SASEGT. CDR3 in amino acids: CASRATSGRRGEQFF. The CDR3 nucleotides read TGTGCCAGCAGGGCTACTAGCGGGAGGCGGGGTGAGCAGTTCTTC.

This clone was observed a handful of times. Different DNA sequences within this sample yield the same CDR3. V is TRBV4-3 and J is TRBJ1-1, with D perhaps matching TRBD1 (5 bases). The CDR3 sequence is 15 residues long. The V gene lost 3 bases and the J gene lost 1 base, with 12 bases spanning the gap. Germline-derived CDR1 and CDR2 are LGHNA and YSLEER. This chain's CDR3 is CASSQGGPANTEAFF. CDR3 nucleotides: TGCGCCAGCAGCCAGGGGGGACCGGCGAACACTGAAGCTTTCTTT.

This clone occurred a few times. The chain couples TRBV4-1 to TRBJ1-1, with D maybe TRBD1 (5 bases). In germline, CDR1 is MGHRA, CDR2 YSYEKL. There are 15 residues in the CDR3. Trimming took off 4 bases at V and 1 base at J, with 13 bases between the two ends. CDR3 nucleotides: TGCGCCAGCAGCCTAGAGGGGTCCGGGAACACTGAAGCTTTCTTT. Its translation: CASSLEGSGNTEAFF.

The chain combines TRBV9 with TRBJ2-3, with 11 bases that match TRBD2. V shed 3 bases and J 4 bases; nucleotides not matched to a gene: 10. This CDR3 contains 17 residues. CDR1 is SGDLS, CDR2 YYNGEE, per germline. The CDR3 coding sequence is TGTGCCAGCAGCGCCCTCTTAGCGGGAGGGCGCCCAGATACGCAGTATTTT. This gives the protein CASSALLAGGRPDTQYF.